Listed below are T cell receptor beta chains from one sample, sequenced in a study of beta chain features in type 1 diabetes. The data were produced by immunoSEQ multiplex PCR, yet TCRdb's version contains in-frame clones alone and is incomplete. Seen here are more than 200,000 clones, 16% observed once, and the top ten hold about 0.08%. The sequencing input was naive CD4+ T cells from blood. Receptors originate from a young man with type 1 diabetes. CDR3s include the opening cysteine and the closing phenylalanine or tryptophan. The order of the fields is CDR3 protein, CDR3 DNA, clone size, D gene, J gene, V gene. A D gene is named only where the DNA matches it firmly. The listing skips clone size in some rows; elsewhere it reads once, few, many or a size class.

CDR3: CSVLDRGQPQHF
DNA: TGCAGCGTTCTTGACAGGGGCCAGCCCCAGCATTTT
size: few
D: TRBD1
J: TRBJ1-5
V: TRBV29-1

CDR3: CASSARQAFDEQYF
DNA: TGTGCCAGCAGCGCCCGACAGGCTTTCGACGAGCAGTACTTC
size: few
D: -
J: TRBJ2-7
V: TRBV9

CDR3: CASSVKDRALEPQHF
DNA: TGTGCCAGCAGCGTGAAGGACAGGGCGTTGGAGCCCCAGCATTTT
size: few
D: TRBD1
J: TRBJ1-5
V: TRBV5-6

CDR3: CASSLTPTVYTEAFF
DNA: TGTGCCAGCAGTTTAACCCCGACGGTTTATACTGAAGCTTTCTTT
size: -
D: -
J: TRBJ1-1
V: TRBV27

CDR3: CAWSVLGTGSYGYTF
DNA: TGTGCCTGGAGTGTACTTGGGACAGGTTCCTATGGCTACACCTTC
size: few
D: TRBD1
J: TRBJ1-2
V: TRBV30

CDR3: CASSLTEKVAEAFF
DNA: TGTGCCAGCAGCTTGACAGAGAAGGTGGCTGAAGCTTTCTTT
size: -
D: -
J: TRBJ1-1
V: TRBV7-9

CDR3: CASSQGQGYQETQYF
DNA: TGTGCCAGCAGCCAGGGACAGGGTTACCAAGAGACCCAGTACTTC
size: few
D: TRBD1
J: TRBJ2-5
V: TRBV14

CDR3: CAWRETGAGELFF
DNA: TGTGCCTGGAGGGAAACAGGGGCCGGGGAGCTGTTTTTT
size: -
D: TRBD1
J: TRBJ2-2
V: TRBV30

CDR3: CASSEGRPSTDTQYF
DNA: TGTGCCAGCAGTGAAGGGAGGCCTAGCACAGATACGCAGTATTTT
size: once
D: -
J: TRBJ2-3
V: TRBV6-1

CDR3: CSVRTSDSYNEQFF
DNA: TGCAGCGTTCGAACTAGCGACTCCTACAATGAGCAGTTCTTC
size: -
D: TRBD2
J: TRBJ2-1
V: TRBV29-1

CDR3: CASSHLGYEQYF
DNA: TGTGCCAGTAGTCACCTGGGGTACGAGCAGTACTTC
size: few
D: -
J: TRBJ2-7
V: TRBV19

CDR3: CASSQEAEETQYF
DNA: TGTGCCAGCAGCCAGGAGGCAGAGGAGACCCAGTACTTC
size: few
D: -
J: TRBJ2-5
V: TRBV5-4

CDR3: CASSPWLAGGRDEQFF
DNA: TGCGCCAGCAGCCCCTGGCTAGCGGGAGGTCGCGATGAGCAGTTCTTC
size: -
D: TRBD2
J: TRBJ2-1
V: TRBV5-1

CDR3: CASSSPNYEQYF
DNA: TGTGCCAGCAGCTCCCCCAACTACGAGCAGTACTTC
size: -
D: -
J: TRBJ2-7
V: TRBV7-9

CDR3: CSGMDPSGANVLTF
DNA: TGCAGCGGGATGGACCCCTCTGGGGCCAACGTCCTGACTTTC
size: -
D: -
J: TRBJ2-6
V: TRBV29-1

CDR3: CASSGTVSYEQYF
DNA: TGTGCCAGCAGTGGGACAGTCTCCTACGAGCAGTACTTC
size: -
D: TRBD1
J: TRBJ2-7
V: TRBV6-5

CDR3: CASSQEERAEQFF
DNA: TGCGCCAGCAGCCAAGAAGAGAGAGCTGAGCAGTTCTTC
size: few
D: -
J: TRBJ2-1
V: TRBV4-3

CDR3: CASSERDYGYTF
DNA: TGTGCCAGCAGTGAGCGAGACTATGGCTACACCTTC
size: once
D: -
J: TRBJ1-2
V: TRBV2

CDR3: CASSLVSNNEQFF
DNA: TGTGCCAGCAGCCTAGTCTCTAACAATGAGCAGTTCTTC
size: few
D: -
J: TRBJ2-1
V: TRBV11-1

CDR3: CASTQSRSGEQYF
DNA: TGTGCCAGCACCCAAAGCAGGTCTGGGGAGCAGTACTTC
size: few
D: -
J: TRBJ2-7
V: TRBV14

CDR3: CASSPRVTPETQYF
DNA: TGTGCCAGCAGCCCCCGCGTAACCCCGGAGACCCAGTACTTC
size: -
D: -
J: TRBJ2-5
V: TRBV11-2

CDR3: CASRSGLAGHNEQFF
DNA: TGTGCCAGCAGAAGCGGACTAGCGGGCCACAATGAGCAGTTCTTC
size: few
D: TRBD2
J: TRBJ2-1
V: TRBV2

CDR3: CASSQGSVGVYNEQFF
DNA: TGCGCCAGCAGCCAAGGCTCAGTGGGGGTATACAATGAGCAGTTCTTC
size: few
D: -
J: TRBJ2-1
V: TRBV4-1

CDR3: CSVARQSSYNEQFF
DNA: TGCAGCGTTGCTCGGCAGAGCTCCTACAATGAGCAGTTCTTC
size: -
D: -
J: TRBJ2-1
V: TRBV29-1

CDR3: CASSLEVTGYGYTF
DNA: TGTGCCAGCAGCTTAGAAGTAACAGGCTATGGCTACACCTTC
size: -
D: -
J: TRBJ1-2
V: TRBV7-9

CDR3: CASTRTGGTDTQYF
DNA: TGTGCCAGCACCCGGACAGGGGGCACAGATACGCAGTATTTT
size: -
D: TRBD1
J: TRBJ2-3
V: TRBV2

CDR3: CASSLDRNTEAFF
DNA: TGTGCCAGCTCCCTTGACAGGAACACTGAAGCTTTCTTT
size: -
D: -
J: TRBJ1-1
V: TRBV18

CDR3: CASSLTADTQYF
DNA: TGCGCCAGCAGCTTGACTGCAGATACGCAGTATTTT
size: once
D: -
J: TRBJ2-3
V: TRBV5-1

CDR3: CAISDLAGDLKTGELFF
DNA: TGTGCCATCAGTGACCTAGCGGGAGATTTAAAAACCGGGGAGCTGTTTTTT
size: few
D: TRBD2
J: TRBJ2-2
V: TRBV10-3

CDR3: CASSLRGYEQYF
DNA: TGTGCCAGCAGCTTGCGGGGCTACGAGCAGTACTTC
size: -
D: -
J: TRBJ2-7
V: TRBV5-6

CDR3: CASSVGTYSYNEQFF
DNA: TGTGCCAGCAGCGTAGGTACGTACTCCTACAATGAGCAGTTCTTC
size: few
D: -
J: TRBJ2-1
V: TRBV9

CDR3: CASRPVGGSRSYEQYF
DNA: TGCGCCAGCAGACCAGTAGGCGGGAGCAGATCCTACGAGCAGTACTTC
size: few
D: TRBD2
J: TRBJ2-7
V: TRBV4-1

CDR3: CASSPQTGERYTF
DNA: TGTGCCAGTAGTCCTCAGACAGGGGAACGCTACACCTTC
size: -
D: TRBD1
J: TRBJ1-2
V: TRBV19

CDR3: CASSSRTGTYEQYF
DNA: TGTGCCAGCAGTTCGAGGACAGGGACCTACGAGCAGTACTTC
size: -
D: TRBD1
J: TRBJ2-7
V: TRBV28

CDR3: CASSILTETREYEQYF
DNA: TGTGCCAGCTCAATCCTAACGGAGACCAGAGAATACGAGCAGTACTTC
size: -
D: -
J: TRBJ2-7
V: TRBV9

CDR3: CASSMDRDSLGQETQYF
DNA: TGTGCCAGCAGCATGGACAGGGACAGCTTGGGCCAAGAGACCCAGTACTTC
size: -
D: TRBD1
J: TRBJ2-5
V: TRBV7-9

CDR3: CASSVRKGGGYTF
DNA: TGTGCCAGCAGCGTAAGGAAAGGTGGCGGCTACACCTTC
size: few
D: -
J: TRBJ1-2
V: TRBV9

CDR3: CSAAGGTGELFF
DNA: TGCAGCGCCGCGGGCGGAACCGGGGAGCTGTTTTTT
size: few
D: -
J: TRBJ2-2
V: TRBV29-1